Presented here are 21 T cell receptor beta chains from one specimen sequenced in a study of beta chain features in type 1 diabetes (dated 2018 in TCRdb). Receptor amplification or capture employed the immunoSEQ multiplex PCR assay. The entire amount of isolated RNA was reverse transcribed using the High Capacity cDNA Reverse Transcription Kit, so the sequenced TCRB transcripts were expressed ones. Here the immuneACCESS table is served through TCRdb, limited to in-frame sequences with V and J called. Missing clones are a known gap in these copies; in checked studies unresolved V genes cover under half, and the rest lacks a known reason. Present in this sample are around 450,000 clones, roughly an eighth of which were seen just once. Roughly 0.046% of the sample is in the top ten clones. Sequencing was performed on naive CD4+ T cells from blood. Explained via the paper, the cell subset or site label denotes: true naive CD4+ T cells. These receptors originate from a woman aged 18-30 years in good health.

This clone was observed a few times. This chain joins TRBV29-1 and TRBJ2-5; possible D gene TRBD1, 6 bases. CDR1 is SQVTM and CDR2 is ANQGSEA in the germline V gene. The length of the CDR3 is 20 residues. V lost 5 bases and J 5 bases, leaving 36 bases between the germline ends. The CDR3 DNA reads as TGCAGCGTTCACCTATTCGTTTTGCAGGGGTCTAGGGGAATGATGGAGACCCAGTACTTC. Its protein product is CSVHLFVLQGSRGMMETQYF.

This clone has a handful of counts. In the same sample, other DNA sequences code for this CDR3. The chain combines TRBV5-1 with TRBJ2-5, with no clear D. CDR1 is SGHRS and CDR2 is YFSETQ in the germline V gene. This CDR3 region has 11 residues. The V end was cut by 1 base, the J end by 5 bases, with 3 bases between. Written as DNA, the CDR3 is TGCGCCAGCAGCTTGTTGGAGACCCAGTACTTC. It translates to CASSLLETQYF. Based on the CDR3 plus reference TRBV5-1 and TRBJ2-5, the full variable domain is KAGVTQTPRYLIKTRGQQVTLSCSPISGHRSVSWYQQTPGQGLQFLFEYFSETQRNKGNFPGRFSGRQFSNSRSEMNVSTLELGDSALYLCASSLLETQYFGPGTRLLVL.

In its sample, this clone was seen a few times. This chain connects TRBV9 to TRBJ2-2, with 8 bases identical to TRBD2. Germline V gives CDR1 SGDLS, CDR2 YYNGEE. V was pared by 2 bases and J by 7 bases, with 4 bases of the junction left unmatched. The CDR3 sequence is 14 residues long. The CDR3 spells CASSVIAGSGELFF. CDR3 in DNA: TGTGCCAGCAGCGTTATAGCGGGAAGCGGGGAGCTGTTTTTT.

This clone was detected only a few times. The chain has TRBV27 and TRBJ2-7, with 7 bases aligning to TRBD1. The CDR3 sequence is 16 residues long. CDR1 and CDR2 (germline): MNHEY, SMNVEV (reference sequence). V gave up 5 bases and J gave up 1 base; unmatched junction bases: 11. The CDR3 spells CASSPLTTGISYEQYV. The CDR3 DNA sequence: TGTGCCAGCAGTCCCCTGACGACAGGGATTTCCTACGAGCAGTACGTC.

The chain carries TRBV21-1 and TRBJ2-1; TRBD2 is the table's D call and was not checked against the DNA. TRBV21-1 is labeled a pseudogene. The CDR3 totals 14 residues. The chain's CDR3 is CASSEEGTYNEQFF. CDR3 bases: TGTGCCAGCAGCGAGGAGGGAACCTACAATGAGCAGTTCTTC.

This rearrangement joins TRBV19 to TRBJ1-5; D unclear. Germline V lookup: CDR1 LNHDA, CDR2 SQIVND (reference sequence). V was shortened by 3 bases and J by 5 bases, with 11 bases between the two germline ends. The CDR3 runs to 14 residues. This CDR3 reads CASSMKSRDQPQHF. The CDR3 DNA reads as TGTGCCAGTAGTATGAAGTCCCGGGATCAGCCCCAGCATTTT. The full variable domain, rest sourced from reference TRBV19 and TRBJ1-5, is DGGITQSPKYLFRKEGQNVTLSCEQNLNHDAMYWYRQDPGQGLRLIYYSQIVNDFQKGDIAEGYSVSREKKESFPLTVTSAQKNPTAFYLCASSMKSRDQPQHFGDGTRLSIL.

This clone appeared a few times. The junction differs from germline at one of its ends, possibly a read error. The gene calls are TRBV30 and TRBJ1-4; D is undetermined. In germline, CDR1 is GTSNPN, CDR2 SVGIG (reference sequence). CDR3 length equals 13 residues. The CDR3 nucleotides are TGTGCCTGGAGTAGACACCCTAATGATAAACTGTTTTTT. Protein product: CAWSRHPNDKLFF.

This sequence joins TRBV4-3 and TRBJ2-7; 9 bases align to TRBD1. The CDR3 runs to 13 residues. The trim removed 4 bases at V and 6 bases at J, leaving 4 bases unmatched. Germline-derived CDR1 and CDR2 are LGHNA and YSLEER. The CDR3 DNA follows: TGCGCCAGCAGCCTACAGGGGGCTTGCGAGCAGTACGTC. Its translation: CASSLQGACEQYV.

Worth noting for this clone: This same CDR3 is encoded by further DNA sequences in the sample. V and J are TRBV7-9 and TRBJ1-5; D remains unclear. The CDR3 runs to 12 residues. Trimming took off 1 base at V and 5 bases at J, with 3 bases between the two ends. Per the germline V gene, CDR1 is SEHNR and CDR2 is FQNEAQ (reference sequence). This CDR3 is CASSLGHQPQHF. The DNA for the CDR3 is TGTGCCAGCAGCTTAGGGCATCAGCCCCAGCATTTT.

This chain links TRBV7-2 with TRBJ2-6; possible D gene TRBD1, 6 bases. The V end lost 2 bases, the J end lost 1 base, and 15 bases lay between the germline ends. The CDR3 loop spans 18 amino acids. Germline V gene sequence: CDR1 SGHTA, CDR2 FQGNSA. The CDR3 reads CASSLRAYRESGANVLTF. The CDR3 DNA follows: TGTGCCAGCAGCTTAAGGGCATACAGGGAGTCTGGGGCCAACGTCCTGACTTTC.

The V gene is TRBV14, the J gene TRBJ2-3; TRBD1 is a possible D gene (5 bases). The CDR3 runs 12 residues. Trimming removed 4 bases at V and 4 bases at J, with 6 bases between. Per the germline V gene, CDR1 is SGHDN and CDR2 is FVKESK. The CDR3 sequence: CASSPTADTQYF. The CDR3 bases are TGTGCCAGCAGCCCGACAGCAGATACGCAGTATTTT.

This clone was recorded a few times. This sequence joins TRBV29-1 and TRBJ1-5; 10 bases agree with TRBD1. The V and J ends lost 6 bases and 3 bases, in that order; junction bases with no gene match: 11. The CDR3 length is 16 residues. Germline V lookup: CDR1 SQVTM, CDR2 ANQGSEA. CDR3 region: CSVGGTGAGANQPQHF. The CDR3 region has the DNA TGCAGCGTCGGGGGGACAGGGGCTGGAGCCAATCAGCCCCAGCATTTT.

J is TRBJ1-2 and V is TRBV5-4, with 11 bases fitting TRBD1. Germline V lookup: CDR1 SGHNT, CDR2 YYREEE (reference sequence). There are 17 residues in the CDR3. Germline trimming cut 5 bases from V and 5 bases from J; bases unmatched to any gene: 14. The CDR3 nucleotides read TGTGCCAGCAGTTCAGAAACCGGGACAGGGGGACGGTATGGCTACACCTTC. Its protein product is CASSSETGTGGRYGYTF.

V is TRBV9 and J is TRBJ2-2; TRBD2 aligns across 8 bases. The germline V gene encodes CDR1 SGDLS and CDR2 YYNGEE. J gave up 6 bases and V 6 bases, and 7 bases lay outside the gene matches. There are 14 residues in the CDR3. CDR3 in amino acids: CASKPGLDSGELFF. CDR3 DNA: TGTGCCAGCAAACCGGGACTAGATTCCGGGGAGCTGTTTTTT.

This sequence joins TRBV7-2 and TRBJ1-1; no clear D gene. This CDR3 has 14 residues. Trimming took 3 bases from V and 1 from J, leaving 9 bases between them. The germline CDR1 and CDR2 sequences are SGHTA and FQGNSA. DNA of the CDR3: TGTGCCAGCAGCTTCGGCCAGTCGAACACTGAAGCTTTCTTT. Encoded protein: CASSFGQSNTEAFF.

This clone has only a few counts. This chain connects TRBV19 to TRBJ1-1; D gene uncertain. The CDR3 covers 13 residues. V lost 4 bases and J lost 6, with 12 bases in between. Germline values: CDR1 LNHDA, CDR2 SQIVND (reference sequence). CDR3: CASSTLFEAEAFF. The CDR3 DNA follows: TGTGCCAGTAGTACCCTCTTTGAGGCTGAAGCTTTCTTT.

This clone was observed a handful of times. This rearrangement joins TRBV29-1 to TRBJ2-3; D not resolved. Trimming pared 4 bases from V and 5 bases from J, leaving 4 bases between. The CDR3 contains 10 residues. From germline, CDR1 is SQVTM and CDR2 ANQGSEA. The CDR3 DNA follows: TGCAGCGTTGGAATAGATACGCAGTATTTT. This translates into CSVGIDTQYF.

The V call is TRBV7-9, the J call TRBJ2-3; 7 bases are a match to TRBD2. CDR1 and CDR2 from the germline V gene are SEHNR and FQNEAQ (reference sequence). The length of the CDR3 is 15 residues. The V gene end was trimmed by 1 base and the J gene end by 6 bases; junction bases not matched to a gene: 7. This CDR3 is CASSLGSGARDTQYF. The CDR3 nucleotides read TGTGCCAGCAGCTTAGGAAGCGGGGCGAGGGATACGCAGTATTTT.

This clone showed up just a few times. V is TRBV29-1 and J is TRBJ2-3; weak D call: TRBD2 (5 bases). Germline CDR1 reads SQVTM; CDR2 reads ANQGSEA. This CDR3 is built from 14 residues. Trimming shortened V by 4 bases and J by 4 bases, and 15 bases separated the two germline ends. CDR3 in DNA: TGCAGCGTTGTCAAGGAGGTTCGAGCAGATACGCAGTATTTT. Encoded protein: CSVVKEVRADTQYF.

The chain links TRBV7-2 to TRBJ1-1; a weak D match, TRBD1 (5 bases). CDR3 length: 13 amino acids. Germline CDR1 reads SGHTA; CDR2 reads FQGNSA. Trimming removed 3 bases from V and 1 base from J, with 6 bases in between. The CDR3 DNA reads as TGTGCCAGCAGCTTCAGGGAGAACACTGAAGCTTTCTTT. Translated, it gives CASSFRENTEAFF.

This chain links TRBV7-2 with TRBJ2-5; D may be TRBD2 (6 bases). Trimming removed 4 bases at V and 2 bases at J, with 11 bases between. This CDR3 comprises 14 residues. The germline gives CDR1 SGHTA, CDR2 FQGNSA. CDR3 bases: TGTGCCAGCAGCTATTTAGCGGTACAAGAGACCCAGTACTTC. This encodes CASSYLAVQETQYF.